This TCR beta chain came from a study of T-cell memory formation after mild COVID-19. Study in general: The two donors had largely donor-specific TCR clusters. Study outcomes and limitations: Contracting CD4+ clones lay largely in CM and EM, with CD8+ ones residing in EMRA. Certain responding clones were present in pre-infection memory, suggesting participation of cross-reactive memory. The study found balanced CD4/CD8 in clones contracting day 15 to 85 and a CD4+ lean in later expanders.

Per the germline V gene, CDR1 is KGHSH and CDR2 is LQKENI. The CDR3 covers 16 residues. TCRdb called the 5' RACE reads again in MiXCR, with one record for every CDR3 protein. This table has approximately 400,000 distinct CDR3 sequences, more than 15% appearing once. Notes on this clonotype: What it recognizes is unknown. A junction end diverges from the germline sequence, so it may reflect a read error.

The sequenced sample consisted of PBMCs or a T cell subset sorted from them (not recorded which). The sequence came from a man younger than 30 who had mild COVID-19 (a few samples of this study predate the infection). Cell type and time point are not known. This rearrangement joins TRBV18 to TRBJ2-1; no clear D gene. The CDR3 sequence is CASTPSFGKDYNEQFF. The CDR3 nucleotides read TGTGCCAGCACACCATCTTTCGGTAAGGATTACAATGAGCAGTTCTTC.